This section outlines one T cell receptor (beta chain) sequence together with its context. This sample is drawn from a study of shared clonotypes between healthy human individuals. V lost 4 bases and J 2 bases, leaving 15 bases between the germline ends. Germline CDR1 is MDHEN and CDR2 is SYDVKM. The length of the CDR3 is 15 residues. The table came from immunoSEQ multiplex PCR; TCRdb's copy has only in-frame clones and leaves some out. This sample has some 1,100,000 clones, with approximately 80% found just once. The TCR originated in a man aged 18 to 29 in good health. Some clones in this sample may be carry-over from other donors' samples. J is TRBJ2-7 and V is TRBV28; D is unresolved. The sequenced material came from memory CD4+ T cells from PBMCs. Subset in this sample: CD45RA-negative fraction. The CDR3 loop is CASSSLSRYAYEQYF. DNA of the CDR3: TGTGCCAGCAGTTCCCTTTCAAGGTACGCCTACGAGCAGTACTTC.